The 18 T cell receptor beta chains listed next were all sequenced from one sample in a study of T cell repertoires in cytomegalovirus infection. One entry per CDR3 protein, called by TCRdb with MiXCR from the reads. The repertoire holds more than 150,000 distinct CDR3 sequences, with about a quarter as singletons. Specimen: PBMCs. These receptors all stem from a human donor in good health (CMV status not recorded). Some clones in this sample may be carry-over from other donors' samples.

This clonotype has at least ten counts. The chain carries TRBV27 and TRBJ2-7; D is uncertain. Germline loops: CDR1 MNHEY, CDR2 SMNVEV (reference sequence). The V end was cut by 2 bases, the J end by 5 bases, with 13 bases between. This CDR3 comprises 14 residues. The CDR3 loop reads CASSLGDYVDEQYF. CDR3 sequence (DNA): TGTGCCAGCAGTTTAGGGGATTACGTGGACGAGCAGTACTTC.

V gene TRBV7-2 combines with J gene TRBJ2-1; 16 bases line up with TRBD2. V trimming: 5 bases; J trimming: 9 bases; junction bases outside the gene matches: 4. Germline V gene sequence: CDR1 SGHTA, CDR2 FQGNSA. The CDR3 extends over 15 amino acids. The CDR3 sequence is CASSPGLAGGTEQFF. The CDR3 DNA is TGTGCCAGCAGCCCGGGACTAGCGGGAGGGACTGAGCAGTTCTTC.

Ten or more counts support this clonotype. The chain joins TRBV11-2 to TRBJ2-5; TRBD1 might be the D (5 bases). CDR3 length equals 17 residues. V gave up 0 bases and J gave up 5 bases, with 19 bases separating them. Germline-derived CDR1 and CDR2 are SGHAT and FQNNGV. The CDR3 loop is CASSLDAGFVLGETQYF. Written as DNA, the CDR3 is TGTGCCAGCAGCTTAGACGCAGGGTTTGTTCTTGGGGAGACCCAGTACTTC.

The chain carries TRBV7-6 and TRBJ2-2; possible D gene TRBD2, 5 bases. Trimming took 6 bases from V and 3 from J, leaving 14 bases between them. The CDR3 runs 15 residues. Germline CDR1 SGHVS, CDR2 FNYEAQ. CDR3 region: CASRPVEGYTGELFF. In nucleotides, the CDR3 is TGTGCCAGCAGACCCGTTGAGGGTTACACCGGGGAGCTGTTTTTT.

Many counts were recorded for this clonotype. The chain couples TRBV6-1 to TRBJ1-5, with TRBD1 matching 9 bases. After removal of 5 bases from V and 7 bases from J, the junction contained 12 bases not matched to a gene. The CDR3 runs 16 residues. Germline-derived CDR1 and CDR2 are MNHNS and SASEGT. CDR3 amino acids: CASSSHTGGLGQPQHF. DNA for the CDR3: TGTGCCAGCAGTTCGCACACAGGGGGCTTAGGACAGCCCCAGCATTTT.

J is TRBJ1-1 and V is TRBV5-1; TRBD1 might be the D (5 bases). The CDR3 spans 14 residues. The germline V gene encodes CDR1 SGHRS and CDR2 YFSETQ. The ends were cut back, 8 bases at V and 4 bases at J, with 18 bases in the middle. The CDR3 region has the DNA TGCGCCAGAGTTCAGGGCAGTTCCCCCACTGAAGCTTTCTTT. It codes for CARVQGSSPTEAFF.

This clonotype has a count of ten or more. This chain links TRBV12-3 or TRBV12-4 with TRBJ1-5; D unresolved. V shed 5 bases and J shed 1 base, with 9 bases lying between them. The CDR3 contains 14 residues. The CDR3 region has the DNA TGTGCCAGCAGTAGTGGGGTCAGCAATCAGCCCCAGCATTTT. It codes for CASSSGVSNQPQHF.

CDR3 in DNA: TGCAGTGCTAGAATGGGGGGGAGACACAATGAGCAGTTCTTC. Its protein product is CSARMGGRHNEQFF. This chain uses TRBV20-1 with TRBJ2-1; 7 bases line up with TRBD2. V shed 2 bases and J 5 bases; nucleotides not matched to a gene: 6. CDR3 size: 14 residues. The germline gives CDR1 DFQATT, CDR2 SNEGSKA (reference sequence).

This clonotype was counted between two and nine times. CDR3 amino acids: CASSQHLRDSPEQYF. CDR3 sequence (DNA): TGTGCCAGCAGCCAACACCTCCGGGACAGCCCCGAGCAGTACTTC. The gene calls are TRBV4-2 and TRBJ2-7; 7 positions agree with TRBD1. This CDR3 contains 15 residues. Germline V CDR1 and CDR2: LGHNA, YNFKEQ. After removal of 2 bases from V and 6 bases from J, the junction contained 10 bases not matched to a gene.

Turning to this clonotype: At one end, the junction sequence differs from germline, possibly due to a read error. V and J are TRBV28 and TRBJ2-2; TRBD1 matches 8 bases. The CDR3 is made up of 15 amino acids. Germline-derived CDR1 and CDR2 are MDHEN and SYDVKM. The CDR3 protein is CASEDRDRNTGDLFF. In DNA form, the CDR3 reads TGTGCCAGCGAAGACCGGGACAGGAACACCGGGGATCTGTTTTTT.

This clonotype was picked up one time. This chain connects TRBV7-3 to TRBJ2-1, with TRBD2 matching 10 bases. V lost 8 bases, J lost 4 bases, and 8 bases stayed unmatched. The germline V gene encodes CDR1 SGHTA and CDR2 FQGTGA. There are 15 residues in the CDR3. The CDR3 DNA sequence: TGTGCCAGCGGAGGTACTAGCGGGAATTACAATGAGCAGTTCTTC. This codes for CASGGTSGNYNEQFF.

This clonotype has a count of ten or more. The V gene is TRBV7-8, the J gene TRBJ2-2; TRBD2 is a possible D gene (5 bases). Trimming shortened V by 4 bases and J by 0 bases, and 12 bases separated the two germline ends. The V gene's germline CDR1 is SGHVS and CDR2 FQNEAQ. The CDR3 consists of 16 residues. CDR3 sequence: CASSSLAIANTGELFF. CDR3 in DNA: TGTGCCAGCAGCTCATTAGCGATTGCGAACACCGGGGAGCTGTTTTTT.

This clonotype was counted between two and nine times. This chain joins TRBV2 and TRBJ2-7; 10 nucleotides line up with TRBD2. CDR1 is SNHLY and CDR2 is FYNNEI in the germline V gene. Trimming took 6 bases from V and 2 from J; bases not matched to a gene: 1. This CDR3 has 13 amino acids. CDR3 sequence reads: CASRAGGPYEQYF. CDR3 nucleotides: TGTGCCAGCAGAGCGGGAGGGCCCTACGAGCAGTACTTC. Together with reference TRBV2 and TRBJ2-7, the CDR3 gives the full variable domain: EPEVTQTPSHQVTQMGQEVILRCVPISNHLYFYWYRQILGQKVEFLVSFYNNEISEKSEIFDDQFSVERPDGSNFTLKIRSTKLEDSAMYFCASRAGGPYEQYFGPGTRLTVT.

The chain links TRBV7-9 to TRBJ2-1; no clear D gene. V dropped 7 bases and J dropped 1 base, with 2 bases sitting between them. Per germline, CDR1 SEHNR and CDR2 FQNEAQ (reference sequence). The CDR3 covers 11 residues. The CDR3 sequence is CASMSYNEQFF. For the CDR3, the DNA is TGTGCCAGCATGTCCTACAATGAGCAGTTCTTC.

This clonotype came up a few times. The chain has TRBV28 and TRBJ1-1; D gene uncertain. The CDR3 is made up of 14 amino acids. V was shortened by 4 bases and J by 0 bases, with 9 bases between the two germline ends. CDR1 and CDR2 (germline): MDHEN, SYDVKM. This CDR3 is CASSSTDLNTEAFF. The CDR3 region has the DNA TGTGCCAGCAGTTCGACTGACCTGAACACTGAAGCTTTCTTT.

The V gene is TRBV28, the J gene TRBJ2-2; D is uncertain. CDR1 MDHEN and CDR2 SYDVKM come from the germline V gene. V gave up 2 bases and J gave up 0 bases, with 7 bases separating them. This CDR3 comprises 15 residues. The DNA for the CDR3 is TGTGCCAGCAGTTTACCTAGAGCGAACACCGGGGAGCTGTTTTTT. This gives the protein CASSLPRANTGELFF.

This clonotype was counted ten times or more. The V call is TRBV7-2, the J call TRBJ2-1, with D possibly matching TRBD2 (6 bases). The V gene's germline CDR1 is SGHTA and CDR2 FQGNSA. This CDR3 has 16 residues. The V end lost 6 bases, the J end lost 1 base, and 16 bases lay between the germline ends. CDR3 region: CASSFTSGGSYNEQFF. In DNA, the CDR3 is TGTGCCAGCAGTTTTACGTCCGGGGGTTCCTACAATGAGCAGTTCTTC.

As regards this clonotype: The junction does not match germline at one end; this may be a read error. The gene calls are TRBV19 and TRBJ2-7, with 11 bases matching TRBD2. From germline, CDR1 is LNHDA and CDR2 SQIVND (reference sequence). This CDR3 contains 15 residues. The CDR3 loop reads CASSLAGGPAYDQYF. The CDR3 DNA sequence: TGTGCCAGTAGTTTAGCGGGAGGGCCGGCCTACGATCAGTACTTC.